The clone carrying this T cell receptor beta chain ranks as medium-sized. Its antigen is currently unknown. These data belong to a study of vaccination and CD4 T cells after COVID-19. Specified treatment: roughly 10-day PBMC culture with coronavirus spike peptide pools or control peptides (ViraFEST assay). Per germline, CDR1 SGHRS and CDR2 YFSETQ. The V segment lost 5 bases and the J segment 1 base; nucleotides outside the gene matches: 12. The CDR3 covers 16 residues. Cultured CD4+ T cell DNA was sequenced using the Oncomine TCR Beta short-read assay. Investigators isolated genomic DNA from cultured CD4+ T cells. Using its own MiXCR run on the PCR reads, TCRdb lists one record per CDR3 protein. The sample has about 12,000 distinct CDR3 sequences, around 60% seen once.

The sample taken for sequencing was CD4+ T cells from blood, cultured in vitro. The origin of this receptor is a human donor who had recovered from COVID-19. The chain carries TRBV5-1 and TRBJ2-7; 7 nucleotides line up with TRBD2. CDR3 DNA: TGCGCCAGCAGTCCCAGAGGGGCGGGAGCGTCCTACGAGCAGTACTTC. This encodes CASSPRGAGASYEQYF.